A selection of T cell receptor beta chains follows, all from one sample in a study of cytomegalovirus exposure and HLA in healthy donors. Method: immunoSEQ multiplex PCR; TCRdb's copy keeps in-frame clones and lacks some. The table lists tens of thousands of clones. The sequenced material came from PBMCs. Receptors were obtained from a woman aged 18 to 35 in good health and CMV-seronegative. Each CDR3 is given with its conserved first and last residue. The D gene is left open where the match is weak.

TRBJ2-5,TRBV5-1,NA,CASSFGRETQYF,TGCGCCAGCAGCTTTGGCCGAGAGACCCAGTACTTC
TRBJ2-1,TRBV9,TRBD2,CASSAQREADNEQFF,TGTGCCAGCAGCGCCCAGCGGGAGGCCGACAATGAGCAGTTCTTC
TRBJ2-7,TRBV6-1,NA,CASSLTAGQMDEQYF,TGTGCCAGCAGCCTAACGGCGGGGCAGATGGACGAGCAGTACTTC
TRBJ2-1,TRBV19,TRBD1,CASSTGTGGKDEQFF,TGTGCCAGTAGTACCGGGACAGGGGGCAAGGATGAGCAGTTCTTC
TRBJ1-3,TRBV30,TRBD1,CAWRAGGASGNTIYF,TGTGCCTGGAGAGCAGGGGGCGCCTCTGGAAACACCATATATTTT
TRBJ2-3,TRBV5-6,NA,CASSLRLAADTQYF,TGTGCCAGCAGCTTGAGGCTAGCAGCAGATACGCAGTATTTT
TRBJ2-1,TRBV5-8,TRBD2,CASSNQLAGKGVEQFF,TGTGCCAGCAGCAACCAACTAGCGGGAAAAGGGGTTGAGCAGTTCTTC
TRBJ1-2,TRBV6-1,TRBD1,CASSAGGAVNYGYTF,TGTGCCAGCAGTGCAGGGGGCGCGGTTAACTATGGCTACACCTTC
TRBJ2-7,TRBV19,TRBD2,CASSIDRWGGEQYF,TGTGCCAGTAGTATAGATCGTTGGGGGGGGGAGCAGTACTTC
TRBJ1-1,TRBV30,NA,CAWRLAGVNTEAFF,TGTGCCTGGAGGCTGGCGGGGGTGAACACTGAAGCTTTCTTT
TRBJ2-3,TRBV29-1,NA,CSVGGGVGDTQYF,TGCAGCGTGGGAGGCGGGGTCGGGGATACGCAGTATTTT
TRBJ2-7,TRBV11-2,TRBD1,CASSLASDRGTPYEQYF,TGTGCCAGCAGCTTAGCGTCAGACAGGGGGACTCCCTACGAGCAGTACTTC
TRBJ2-7,TRBV29-1,NA,CSVVEHEQYF,TGCAGCGTTGTGGAGCACGAGCAGTACTTC
TRBJ2-2,TRBV19,NA,CASSRRSGGMNTGELFF,TGTGCCAGTAGTAGGCGATCGGGCGGGATGAACACCGGGGAGCTGTTTTTT
TRBJ2-7,TRBV6-5,TRBD2,CASSTLSGRADEQYF,TGTGCCAGCAGTACCCTTAGCGGGAGGGCCGACGAGCAGTACTTC
TRBJ1-5,TRBV6-5,TRBD1,CASSFSGGKVGQPQHF,TGTGCCAGCAGTTTTTCAGGGGGTAAGGTGGGTCAGCCCCAGCATTTT
TRBJ1-5,TRBV27,TRBD1,CASSPYRGNQPQHF,TGTGCCAGCAGTCCATACAGGGGGAATCAGCCCCAGCATTTT
TRBJ2-6,TRBV6-4,NA,CASSSTGSGANVLTF,TGTGCCAGCAGTTCTACAGGTTCTGGGGCCAACGTCCTGACTTTC
TRBJ2-3,TRBV14,TRBD1,CASSYRQGRDTQYF,TGTGCCAGCAGCTATCGACAGGGCAGGGATACGCAGTATTTT
TRBJ1-2,TRBV9,NA,CASSPGRGDYGYTF,TGTGCCAGCAGCCCTGGGAGGGGTGACTATGGCTACACCTTC
TRBJ2-1,TRBV10-3,TRBD2,CAISVKGTSPNEQFF,TGTGCCATCAGCGTAAAGGGGACTAGCCCCAATGAGCAGTTCTTC
TRBJ2-2,TRBV2,TRBD1,CASSERTGRFGELFF,TGTGCCAGCAGTGAAAGGACAGGGAGGTTCGGGGAGCTGTTTTTT
TRBJ2-2,TRBV5-1,TRBD1,CASSLRDRGRAGELFF,TGCGCCAGCAGCCTCCGGGACAGGGGGCGGGCCGGGGAGCTGTTTTTT
TRBJ2-7,TRBV4-1,TRBD1,CASSPTLGQGYEQYF,TGCGCCAGCAGCCCGACCTTGGGACAGGGGTACGAGCAGTACTTC
TRBJ1-2,TRBV19,NA,CASSIVARNYGYTF,TGTGCCAGTAGTATAGTTGCCAGGAACTATGGCTACACCTTC
TRBJ1-4,TRBV5-4,TRBD1,CASSRGQGAFEKLFF,TGTGCCAGCAGCCGGGGACAGGGGGCCTTTGAAAAACTGTTTTTT
TRBJ2-3,TRBV29-1,TRBD2,CSAERERATDTQYF,TGCAGCGCGGAGCGGGAGCGGGCCACAGATACGCAGTATTTT
TRBJ1-2,TRBV6-5,NA,CASSSRANYGYTF,TGTGCCAGCAGTAGCAGGGCCAACTATGGCTACACCTTC
TRBJ1-3,TRBV13,NA,CASSLNGRPRNTIYF,TGTGCCAGCAGCTTAAATGGGAGGCCCAGAAACACCATATATTTT
TRBJ2-3,TRBV7-2,TRBD1,CASSPRTGVTDTQYF,TGTGCCAGCAGCCCTCGGACAGGGGTTACAGATACGCAGTATTTT
TRBJ2-7,TRBV25-1,NA,CARSDFYEQYF,TGTGCCAGAAGTGACTTCTACGAGCAGTACTTC
TRBJ1-1,TRBV9,NA,CASSVQDIMNTEAFF,TGTGCCAGCAGCGTCCAGGACATAATGAACACTGAAGCTTTCTTT
TRBJ1-2,TRBV2,TRBD1,CASSYGQGAQGYTF,TGTGCCAGCAGTTACGGACAGGGGGCGCAGGGCTACACCTTC
TRBJ1-1,TRBV25-1,NA,CASSDRSGASGKNTEAFF,TGTGCCAGCAGTGACAGATCAGGGGCCTCGGGGAAGAACACTGAAGCTTTCTTT
TRBJ1-6,TRBV30,NA,CAWSEKQRRRNSPLHF,TGTGCCTGGAGTGAAAAACAGCGGCGGCGGAATTCACCCCTCCACTTT
TRBJ2-1,TRBV30,NA,CAWSVKGGQFF,TGTGCCTGGAGTGTGAAAGGGGGGCAGTTCTTC
TRBJ2-7,TRBV6-1,TRBD2,CASSQLAGDAYEQYF,TGTGCCAGCAGCCAACTAGCGGGGGACGCCTACGAGCAGTACTTC
TRBJ1-5,TRBV6-5,NA,CASRARGGNQPQHF,TGTGCCAGCAGGGCCCGGGGAGGCAATCAGCCCCAGCATTTT
TRBJ1-1,TRBV7-8,TRBD1,CASSPQGGLNTEAFF,TGTGCCAGCAGCCCTCAGGGGGGTCTGAACACTGAAGCTTTCTTT
TRBJ2-2,TRBV13,TRBD2,CASSPASGRWVGELFF,TGTGCCAGCAGCCCTGCTAGCGGGAGATGGGTCGGGGAGCTGTTTTTT
TRBJ1-2,TRBV18,NA,CASSPQDSSHGYTF,TGTGCCAGCTCACCTCAAGACAGTAGTCACGGCTACACCTTC
TRBJ2-7,TRBV7-7,NA,CASSLAGGTEQYF,TGTGCTAGCAGCTTAGCCGGAGGAACCGAGCAGTACTTC
TRBJ2-1,TRBV5-1,TRBD1,CASSSGTGPYNEQFF,TGCGCCAGCAGCTCGGGGACAGGGCCCTACAATGAGCAGTTCTTC
TRBJ1-1,TRBV19,TRBD1,CASSEGQGGTEAFF,TGTGCCAGTAGCGAGGGACAGGGGGGCACTGAAGCTTTCTTT
TRBJ1-3,TRBV5-4,NA,CASSIGQPSGNTIYF,TGTGCCAGCAGTATCGGACAGCCCTCTGGAAACACCATATATTTT
TRBJ1-1,TRBV29-1,NA,CSVEVWGVHFEAFF,TGCAGCGTTGAAGTTTGGGGGGTCCACTTTGAAGCTTTCTTT
TRBJ1-5,TRBV28,NA,CASSFYPLLGQGQPQHF,TGTGCCAGCAGTTTCTACCCTCTCCTGGGACAAGGGCAGCCCCAGCATTTT
TRBJ1-1,TRBV19,NA,CASSIGRGDTEAFF,TGTGCCAGTAGTATAGGGAGGGGAGACACTGAAGCTTTCTTT
TRBJ2-5,TRBV7-9,NA,CASSFPGIQETQYF,TGTGCCAGCAGTTTTCCGGGTATCCAAGAGACCCAGTACTTC
TRBJ1-3,TRBV30,NA,CAWSPSSSGNTIYF,TGTGCCTGGAGTCCCTCGAGCTCTGGAAACACCATATATTTT
TRBJ2-2,TRBV25-1,NA,CASSVQGLTNTGELFF,TGTGCCAGCAGTGTTCAGGGACTTACGAACACCGGGGAGCTGTTTTTT
TRBJ1-5,TRBV6-1,NA,CASNPDRSNQPQHF,TGTGCCAGCAACCCAGACAGGAGCAATCAGCCCCAGCATTTT
TRBJ1-1,TRBV7-9,TRBD1,CASSWGQGNTEAFF,TGTGCCAGCAGCTGGGGACAGGGAAACACTGAAGCTTTCTTT
TRBJ1-2,TRBV6-1,NA,CASSGGHYGYTF,TGTGCCAGCAGTGGAGGGCACTATGGCTACACCTTC
TRBJ2-3,TRBV7-8,TRBD2,CASSSRSLGVTGTRGTDTQYF,TGTGCCAGCAGCTCAAGAAGTTTGGGGGTCACCGGGACTAGAGGCACAGATACGCAGTATTTT
TRBJ1-2,TRBV6-4,NA,CASKGLPGYTF,TGTGCCAGCAAGGGACTCCCTGGCTACACCTTC
TRBJ2-3,TRBV9,TRBD2,CASSKHLGGGGTDTQYF,TGTGCCAGCAGCAAACACCTGGGGGGAGGGGGCACAGATACGCAGTATTTT
TRBJ1-2,TRBV7-8,TRBD1,CASSHRQGLGIGGYTF,TGTGCCAGCAGCCATCGACAGGGTCTAGGCATAGGGGGCTACACCTTC
TRBJ1-1,TRBV6-1,NA,CASSASGKRDTEAFF,TGTGCCAGCAGTGCGTCAGGGAAACGGGACACTGAAGCTTTCTTT